This TCR beta chain was captured in a study of CD8+CD57+ T cells in acquired aplastic anemia. Genomic DNA was employed as the template in profiling TCR beta VDJ and CDR3. TCRdb passed the reads through MiXCR, listing each CDR3 protein once. The sample carries approximately 250,000 distinct CDR3 sequences, 82% recorded once. In germline, CDR1 is SGHVS, CDR2 FQNEAQ. This CDR3 is 18 amino acids long. Trimming pared 2 bases from V and 1 base from J, leaving 21 bases between. Those patients picked for sequencing had displayed CD8+CD57+ cell expansion on flow cytometry. The clonotype was recovered from a human donor with aplastic anemia. The specimen was sorted CD4+, CD8+, or CD8+CD57+ T cells (not recorded which) from PBMCs. The V and J genes are TRBV7-8 and TRBJ2-7; weak D call: TRBD1 (5 bases). The CDR3 DNA follows: TGTGCCAGCAGCTTACCGCGAGATGCGACAGCCCATTCCTACGAGCAGTACGTC. Translating gives CASSLPRDATAHSYEQYV.